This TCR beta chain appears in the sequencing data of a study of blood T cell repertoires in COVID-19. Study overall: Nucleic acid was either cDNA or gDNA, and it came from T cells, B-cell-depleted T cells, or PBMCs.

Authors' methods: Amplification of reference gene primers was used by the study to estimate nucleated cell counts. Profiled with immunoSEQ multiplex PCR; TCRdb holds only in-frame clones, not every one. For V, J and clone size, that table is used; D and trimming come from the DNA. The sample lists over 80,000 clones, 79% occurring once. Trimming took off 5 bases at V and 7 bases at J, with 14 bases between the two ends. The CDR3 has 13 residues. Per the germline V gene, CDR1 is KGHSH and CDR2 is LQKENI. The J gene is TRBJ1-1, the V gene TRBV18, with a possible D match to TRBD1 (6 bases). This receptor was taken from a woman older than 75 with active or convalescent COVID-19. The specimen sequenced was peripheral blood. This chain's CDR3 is CASSSSRGGEAFF. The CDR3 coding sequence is TGTGCCAGCTCATCTTCCAGGGGCGGTGAAGCTTTCTTT.